Shown below are 13 T cell receptor beta chains from a single sample sequenced in a study of metastatic and nonmetastatic thyroid tumors. TCRdb called clones again from the PCR reads with MiXCR. The profile shows around 25,000 clones, 26% of them singletons. All patients were treatment-naive before thyroid surgery. Specimen: blood. The receptors were sampled from a male donor with papillary thyroid cancer or a benign thyroid nodule (not recorded which). Some clones in this sample may be carry-over from other donors' samples.

This chain uses TRBV20-1 with TRBJ1-1, with 9 bases fitting TRBD1. Germline V gene data show CDR1 as DFQATT and CDR2 as SNEGSKA (reference sequence). V lost 5 bases and J lost 1; bases outside the gene matches: 2. The CDR3 has 13 residues. CDR3 sequence: CSAETGGNTEAFF. CDR3 bases: TGCAGTGCTGAGACAGGGGGGAACACTGAAGCTTTCTTT.

The table lists this clone with many counts. The V call is TRBV20-1, the J call TRBJ2-7, with D possibly TRBD2 on 7 matching bases. The CDR3 spans 13 residues. The V end lost 6 bases, the J end lost 4 bases, and 16 bases lay between the germline ends. Germline V lookup: CDR1 DFQATT, CDR2 SNEGSKA (reference sequence). The CDR3 spells CSALGGAGYEQYF. The CDR3, as DNA: TGCAGTGCCTTAGGGGGGGCGGGTTACGAGCAGTACTTC.

The chain employs TRBV10-2 and TRBJ1-1; D gene uncertain. CDR3 length: 15 residues. The V end was cut by 0 bases, the J end by 8 bases, with 16 bases between. Germline CDR1 is WSHSY and CDR2 is SAAADI. CDR3 region: CASSESAPEDQEAFF. DNA for the CDR3: TGCGCCAGCAGTGAGTCCGCACCGGAGGATCAGGAAGCTTTCTTT.

This clone has ten or more counts. The chain links TRBV11-2 to TRBJ2-1; the match to TRBD2 covers 7 bases. The CDR3 is made up of 15 amino acids. The germline V gene encodes CDR1 SGHAT and CDR2 FQNNGV. Trimming removed 1 base from V and 9 bases from J; junction bases left unmatched: 9. The CDR3 DNA is TGTGCCAGCAGCTTAGGGGCCTGGGGGAGGGGTGAGCAGTTCTTC. Residues: CASSLGAWGRGEQFF.

This chain uses TRBV11-2 with TRBJ1-5, with 7 bases identical to TRBD1. Trimming took 5 bases from V and 9 from J; bases not matched to a gene: 16. The CDR3 loop spans 16 amino acids. The germline gives CDR1 SGHAT, CDR2 FQNNGV. This CDR3 reads CASSPMTGTLPGPQHF. The CDR3 coding sequence is TGTGCCAGCAGCCCGATGACAGGGACTCTCCCCGGGCCCCAGCATTTT.

This clone has at least ten counts. The chain employs TRBV7-2 and TRBJ2-1, with unresolved D. The CDR3 runs to 14 residues. Germline lookup yields CDR1 SGHTA and CDR2 FQGNSA. Deletions cut 0 bases from V and 6 bases from J, with 9 bases between. For the CDR3, the DNA is TGTGCCAGCAGCTTAGCGTTCCTGAGCAATGAGCAGTTCTTC. Its translation is CASSLAFLSNEQFF.

This clone has a count of ten or more. The chain employs TRBV7-6 and TRBJ2-1, with D possibly being TRBD2 (6 bases). V lost 6 bases, J lost 0 bases, and 18 bases lay in between. The CDR3 length is 17 residues. The germline CDR1 and CDR2 sequences are SGHVS and FNYEAQ. The CDR3: CASRLAPAGPSYNEQFF. Here the CDR3 DNA reads TGTGCCAGCAGACTAGCCCCCGCGGGGCCCTCCTACAATGAGCAGTTCTTC. Together with reference TRBV7-6 and TRBJ2-1, the CDR3 gives the full variable domain: GAGVSQSPRYKVTKRGQDVALRCDPISGHVSLYWYRQALGQGPEFLTYFNYEAQQDKSGLPNDRFSAERPEGSISTLTIQRTEQRDSAMYRCASRLAPAGPSYNEQFFGPGTRLTVL.

In DNA form, the CDR3 reads TGCAGTGCTAGAGACTCCGCGGGAGATACGCAGTATTTT. As protein: CSARDSAGDTQYF. The rearrangement uses TRBV20-1 and TRBJ2-3, with D tentatively TRBD2 (5 bases). Per germline, CDR1 DFQATT and CDR2 SNEGSKA (reference sequence). CDR3 length equals 13 residues. Trimming took off 0 bases at V and 5 bases at J, with 9 bases between the two ends.

A few counts support this clone. V is TRBV28 and J is TRBJ1-2; 7 bases map to TRBD1. Germline CDR1 and CDR2: MDHEN and SYDVKM. This CDR3 region has 13 residues. Unmatched junction bases numbered 7, after V lost 8 bases and J lost 4 bases. The CDR3 here is CASQGQFVYGYTF. The CDR3 bases are TGTGCCAGCCAGGGACAGTTCGTCTATGGCTACACCTTC.

This chain links TRBV6-1 with TRBJ2-1; 11 bases are shared with TRBD2. Germline CDR1 reads MNHNS; CDR2 reads SASEGT. The CDR3 length is 15 residues. Trimming cost V 6 bases and J 5 bases; bases outside gene matches: 6. CDR3 nucleotide sequence: TGTGCCAGCAGACCCGGGACTAGCGGTAACAATGAGCAGTTCTTC. Its translation is CASRPGTSGNNEQFF.

This clone was seen ten or more times. The V gene is TRBV28, the J gene TRBJ2-1; D is undetermined. V lost 2 bases and J lost 7, with 3 bases in between. Germline V gene data show CDR1 as MDHEN and CDR2 as SYDVKM. The CDR3 runs 11 residues. CDR3 sequence (DNA): TGTGCCAGCAGTTTAGAAAATGAGCAGTTCTTC. It specifies CASSLENEQFF.

The rearrangement uses TRBV11-2 and TRBJ1-2; TRBD1 aligns across 9 bases. Germline CDR1 is SGHAT and CDR2 is FQNNGV. There are 17 residues in the CDR3. The junction had 9 bases not matched to a gene; V was cut back by 0 bases and J by 4 bases. The CDR3 sequence: CASSLEGVGTGIYGYTF. The CDR3 DNA follows: TGTGCCAGCAGCTTAGAAGGAGTTGGGACAGGGATCTATGGCTACACCTTC.

At least ten counts were recorded for this clone. This clone may be a read error of a much larger clone one base away. This CDR3 is also generated by other DNA sequences in the sample. The V and J genes are TRBV7-2 and TRBJ2-1; possible D gene TRBD2, 5 bases. The CDR3 has 14 amino acids. The germline V gene has CDR1 SGHTA and CDR2 FQGNSA. The V gene lost 5 bases and the J gene lost 12 bases, with 20 bases spanning the gap. The CDR3 reads CASSLSPQAEGQFF. CDR3 DNA: TGTGCCAGCAGCCTGTCCCCCCAAGCAGAGGGGCAGTTCTTC.